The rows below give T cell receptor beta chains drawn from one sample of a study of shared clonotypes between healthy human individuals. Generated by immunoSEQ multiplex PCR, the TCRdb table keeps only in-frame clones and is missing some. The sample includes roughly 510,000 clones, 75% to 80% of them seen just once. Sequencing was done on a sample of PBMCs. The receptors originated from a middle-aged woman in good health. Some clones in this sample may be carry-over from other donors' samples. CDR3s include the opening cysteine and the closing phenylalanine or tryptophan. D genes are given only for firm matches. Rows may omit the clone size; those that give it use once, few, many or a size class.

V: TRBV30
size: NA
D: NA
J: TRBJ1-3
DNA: TGTGCCTGGAGTGTGGGTAGGGGAAACACCATATATTTT
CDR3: CAWSVGRGNTIYF

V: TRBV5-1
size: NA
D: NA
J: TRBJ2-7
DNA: TGCGCCAGCAGCCCAGGGTGGTACCACGAGCAGTACTTC
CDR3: CASSPGWYHEQYF

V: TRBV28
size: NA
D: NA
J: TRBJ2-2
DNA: TGTGCCAGCAGTAAGCTAAGCGCGAGAAGGGGATGGGCCGGGGAGCTGTTTTTT
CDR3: CASSKLSARRGWAGELFF

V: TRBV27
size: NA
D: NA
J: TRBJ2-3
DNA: TGTGCCAGCAGTTTATCGGGGGGAGCCCTTAGTACGCAGTATTTT
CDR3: CASSLSGGALSTQYF

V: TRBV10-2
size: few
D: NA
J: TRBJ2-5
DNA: TGCGCCAGCGCCCTGGGGAGGGGGATTTTGCAAGAGACCCAGTACTTC
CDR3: CASALGRGILQETQYF

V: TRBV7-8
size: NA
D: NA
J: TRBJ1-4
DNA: TGTGCCAGCAGCTCATTTAGGGGGGGAACGGGTGAAAAACTGTTTTTT
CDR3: CASSSFRGGTGEKLFF

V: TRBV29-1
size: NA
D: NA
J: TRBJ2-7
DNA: TGCAGCGTTGTTCGACAGGAGCCCTACGAGCAGTACTTC
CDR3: CSVVRQEPYEQYF

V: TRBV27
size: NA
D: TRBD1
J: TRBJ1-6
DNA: TGTGCCAGCAGTTGGGGACAGCTATATAATTCACCCCTCCACTTT
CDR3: CASSWGQLYNSPLHF

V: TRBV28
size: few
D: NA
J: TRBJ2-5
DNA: TGTGCCAGCAGCCATCCGTCGGAAGGTTATGGCCGAGAGACCCAGTACTTC
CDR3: CASSHPSEGYGRETQYF

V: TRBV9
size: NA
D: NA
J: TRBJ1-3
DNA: TGTGCCAGCAGCGTAGCTACGGCCTCCGCCGGGGGCTCTGGAAACACCATATATTTT
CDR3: CASSVATASAGGSGNTIYF

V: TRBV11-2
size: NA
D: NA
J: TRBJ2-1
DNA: TGTGCCAGCAGCTTAGCGGCGGGAAATGAGCAGTTCTTC
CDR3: CASSLAAGNEQFF

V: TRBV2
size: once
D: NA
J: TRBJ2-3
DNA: TGTGCCAGCAGTTCCGGGTATACGCAGTATTTT
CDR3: CASSSGYTQYF

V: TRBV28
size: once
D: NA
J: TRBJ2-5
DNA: TGTGCCAGCAGTTTACCAGGGAACCAAGAGACCCAGTACTTC
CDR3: CASSLPGNQETQYF

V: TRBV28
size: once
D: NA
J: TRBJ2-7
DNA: TGTGCCAGCAGTTTAAATTCCCGGGGCGGCGAGCAGTACTTC
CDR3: CASSLNSRGGEQYF

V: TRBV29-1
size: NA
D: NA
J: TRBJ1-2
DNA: TGCAGCGTTGTAAAACAGTTCTATGGCTACACCTTC
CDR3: CSVVKQFYGYTF

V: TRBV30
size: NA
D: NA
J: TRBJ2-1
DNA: TGTGCCTGGAGTGTGCGGTTCACCGGTGAGCAGTTCTTC
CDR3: CAWSVRFTGEQFF

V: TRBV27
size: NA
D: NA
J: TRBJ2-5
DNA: TGTGCCAGCAGTCCTACCGGTGAGACCCAGTACTTC
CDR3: CASSPTGETQYF

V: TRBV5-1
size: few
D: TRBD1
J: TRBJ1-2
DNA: TGCGCCAGCAGCCCCGTGGGACAGAACTATGGCTACACCTTC
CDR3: CASSPVGQNYGYTF

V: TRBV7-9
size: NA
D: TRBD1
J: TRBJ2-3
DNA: TGTGCCAGCAGTCGGGGACAGGGGCCAGATACGCAGTATTTT
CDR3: CASSRGQGPDTQYF

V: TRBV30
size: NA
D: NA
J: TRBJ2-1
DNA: TGTGCCTGGACTCCGGGCTACCAAGGAGAGCAGTTCTTC
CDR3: CAWTPGYQGEQFF

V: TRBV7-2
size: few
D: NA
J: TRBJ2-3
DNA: TGTGCCAGCAGCTTCGGAGTGCTAGCAGAATCTAGCACAGATACGCAGTATTTT
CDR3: CASSFGVLAESSTDTQYF

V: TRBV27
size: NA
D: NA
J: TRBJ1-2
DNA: TGTGCCAGCAGTTTCACAGGGTGGGGTGGCTACACCTTC
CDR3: CASSFTGWGGYTF

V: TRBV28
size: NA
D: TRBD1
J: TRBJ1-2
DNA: TGTGCCAGCAGTTTCCGGGACAGAGGTAGGGACACCTTC
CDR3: CASSFRDRGRDTF

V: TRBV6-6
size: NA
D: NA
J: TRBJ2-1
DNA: TGTGCCAGCAGCCCTTTTTACAATGAGCAGTTCTTC
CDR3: CASSPFYNEQFF

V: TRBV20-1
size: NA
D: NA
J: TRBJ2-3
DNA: TGCAGTGTGGGGCCGCCAGCTACGCAGTATTTT
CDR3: CSVGPPATQYF

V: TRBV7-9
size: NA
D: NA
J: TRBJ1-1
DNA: TGTGCCAGCAGCTTAGAGAACGGTGAAGCTTTCTTT
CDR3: CASSLENGEAFF

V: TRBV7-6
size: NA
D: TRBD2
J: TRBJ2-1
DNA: TGTGCCAGCAGCTTAGTAGCGGGAGGGCGGTACAATGAGCAGTTCTTC
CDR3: CASSLVAGGRYNEQFF

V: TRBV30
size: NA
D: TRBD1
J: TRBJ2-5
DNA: TGTGCCTGGAGCGCAAAGAGGACAGGGGGCAAAAAGACCCAGTACTTC
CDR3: CAWSAKRTGGKKTQYF

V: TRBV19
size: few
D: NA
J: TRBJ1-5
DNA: TGTGGCCCCCCGGGACATCGCAATCAGCCCCAGCATTTT
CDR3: CGPPGHRNQPQHF

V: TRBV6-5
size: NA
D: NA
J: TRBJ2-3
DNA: TGTGCCAGCAGCCGTACGTGGGGCCCCACAGATACGCAGTATTTT
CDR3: CASSRTWGPTDTQYF

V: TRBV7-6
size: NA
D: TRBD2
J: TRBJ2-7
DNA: TGTGCCAGCAGCACTAGCGGGAGGGGGTATGAGCAGTACTTC
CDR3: CASSTSGRGYEQYF

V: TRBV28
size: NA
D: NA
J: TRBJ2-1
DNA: TGTGCCAGCAGTCTGACCCTAGAGCAGTTCTTC
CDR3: CASSLTLEQFF

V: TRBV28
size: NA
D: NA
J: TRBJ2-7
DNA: TGTGCCAGCAGCCCCGGGATAGCGGACTCCTACGAGCAGTACTTC
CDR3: CASSPGIADSYEQYF

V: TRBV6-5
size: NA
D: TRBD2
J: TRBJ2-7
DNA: TGTGCCAGCAGCCTCGGGAGGGCCTTGTACGAGCAGTACTTC
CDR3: CASSLGRALYEQYF

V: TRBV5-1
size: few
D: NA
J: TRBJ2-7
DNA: TGCGCCAGCAGCCCCACTGGCGGGTCGTCCTACGAGCAGTACTTC
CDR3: CASSPTGGSSYEQYF

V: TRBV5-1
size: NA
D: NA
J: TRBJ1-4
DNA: TGCGCCAGCAGTCTAGTCGGAGTCGAAAAAAAACTGTTTTTT
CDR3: CASSLVGVEKKLFF

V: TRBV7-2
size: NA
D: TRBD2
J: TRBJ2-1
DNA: TGTGCCAGCAGCACCCGCCGGACTAGCGGGAGATACAATGAGCAGTTCTTC
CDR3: CASSTRRTSGRYNEQFF

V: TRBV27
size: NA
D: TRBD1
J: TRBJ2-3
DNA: TGTGCCAGCAGTACCCACCCGACAGGGCCCACCCACACAGATACGCAGTATTTT
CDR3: CASSTHPTGPTHTDTQYF

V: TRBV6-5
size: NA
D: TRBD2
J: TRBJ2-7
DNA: TGTGCCAGCAGGGGGACTAGCGGATCCTACGAGCAGTACTTC
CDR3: CASRGTSGSYEQYF

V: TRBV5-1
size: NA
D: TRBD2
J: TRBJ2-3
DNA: TGCGCCAGCAGCTTATCGACTAGCCGCACAGATACGCAGTATTTT
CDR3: CASSLSTSRTDTQYF

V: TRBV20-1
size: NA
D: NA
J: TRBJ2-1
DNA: TGCAGTGCTCCCGACAACGATGAGCAGTTCTTC
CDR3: CSAPDNDEQFF

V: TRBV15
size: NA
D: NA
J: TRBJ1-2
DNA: TGTGCCACCAGCCCTGGACGGGCCTATGGCTACACCTTC
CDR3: CATSPGRAYGYTF

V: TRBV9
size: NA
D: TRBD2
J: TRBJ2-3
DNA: TGTGCCAGCAGCCCTGGTCGCGGGGGTGGGACAGATACGCAGTATTTT
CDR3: CASSPGRGGGTDTQYF

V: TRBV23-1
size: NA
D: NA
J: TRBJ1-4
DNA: TGCGCCAGCAGTGAATGTGAAAAACTGTTTTTT
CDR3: CASSECEKLFF

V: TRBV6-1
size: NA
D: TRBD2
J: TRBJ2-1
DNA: TGTGCCAGCATTCCGACTAGCGGGAGTCAGGGTGAGCAGTTCTTC
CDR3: CASIPTSGSQGEQFF

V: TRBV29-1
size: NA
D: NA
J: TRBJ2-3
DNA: TGCAGCGTAGCCGACGCTTGGCCAGATACGCAGTATTTT
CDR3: CSVADAWPDTQYF

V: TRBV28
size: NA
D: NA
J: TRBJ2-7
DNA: TGTGCCAGCAGTTTGTCCGGGGCCTCCTACGAGCAGTACTTC
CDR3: CASSLSGASYEQYF

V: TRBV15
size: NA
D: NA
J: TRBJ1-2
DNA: TGTGCCACCAGCAGAGGACAGAGGACTAACTATGGCTACACCTTC
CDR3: CATSRGQRTNYGYTF

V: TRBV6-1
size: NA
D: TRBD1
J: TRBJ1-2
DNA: TGTGCCAGCAGTGATAGGGGACAGCACTATGGCTACACCTTC
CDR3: CASSDRGQHYGYTF

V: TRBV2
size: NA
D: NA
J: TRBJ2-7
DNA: TGTGCCAGCAGTGCCGGACAGCTAAGCTCCTACGAGCAGTACTTC
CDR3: CASSAGQLSSYEQYF

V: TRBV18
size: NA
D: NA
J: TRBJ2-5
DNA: TGTGCCAGCTCACCCAATCAAGAGACCCAGTACTTC
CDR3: CASSPNQETQYF

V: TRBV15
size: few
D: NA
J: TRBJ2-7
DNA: TGTGCCACCAGAGGCTCCACCTACGAGCAGTACTTC
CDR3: CATRGSTYEQYF

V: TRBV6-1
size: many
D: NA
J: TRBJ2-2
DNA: TGTGCCAGCAGTGAAAGGCCAGGGAACACCGGGGAGCTGTTTTTT
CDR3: CASSERPGNTGELFF